This TCR beta chain was obtained from a study of molecular identifiers for immune sequencing clone quantification. Overall study results and limits: Identical TCR molecules can share a barcode, and this sharing could underestimate highly expanded clone sizes. Spiked Jurkat TCR RNA equal to one cell could reportedly be picked out among 1 million or so naive cells.

The germline V and J ends were trimmed by 2 bases and 0 bases, with 14 bases remaining between them. The CDR3 runs 16 residues. Germline CDR1 SGHTA, CDR2 FQGNSA. TCRdb used MiXCR to reprocess the PCR reads, holding one entry per CDR3 protein. The table includes some 40,000 distinct CDR3 sequences, approximately 17% detected once. This clonotype was counted at least ten times. The antigen is not known. The TCR originated in a human donor in good health. Some libraries in this study had Jurkat cell RNA spiked in. The sample consisted of naive CD8+ T cells from blood, with Jurkat cell RNA spiked in. Subset here: FACS-sorted CD8+CD4-CCR7+CD45RA+ naive T cells. The rearrangement joins TRBV7-2 to TRBJ2-7; D perhaps matches TRBD1 (5 bases). The CDR3, as DNA: TGTGCCAGCAGCTTATATCCGTATGACAGCTCCTACGAGCAGTACTTC. Protein sequence: CASSLYPYDSSYEQYF.